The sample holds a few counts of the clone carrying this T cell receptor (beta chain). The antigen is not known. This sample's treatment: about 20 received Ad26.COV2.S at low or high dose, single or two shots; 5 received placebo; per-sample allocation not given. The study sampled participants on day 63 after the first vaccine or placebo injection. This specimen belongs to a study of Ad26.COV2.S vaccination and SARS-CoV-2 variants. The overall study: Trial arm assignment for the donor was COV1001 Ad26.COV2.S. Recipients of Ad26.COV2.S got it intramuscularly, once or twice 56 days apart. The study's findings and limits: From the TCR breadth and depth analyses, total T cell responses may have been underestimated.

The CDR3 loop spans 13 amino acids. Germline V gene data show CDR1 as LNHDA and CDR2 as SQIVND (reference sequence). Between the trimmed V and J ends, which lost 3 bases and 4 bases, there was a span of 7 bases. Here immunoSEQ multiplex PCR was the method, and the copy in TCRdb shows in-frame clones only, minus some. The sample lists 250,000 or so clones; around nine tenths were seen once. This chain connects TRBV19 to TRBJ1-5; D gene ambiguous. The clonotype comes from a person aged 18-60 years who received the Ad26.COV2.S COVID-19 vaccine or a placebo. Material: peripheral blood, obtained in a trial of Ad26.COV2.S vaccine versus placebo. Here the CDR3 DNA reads TGTGCCAGTAGTATTCTGGGGAATCAGCCCCAGCATTTT. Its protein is CASSILGNQPQHF.